The present entry profiles one T cell receptor beta chain with its context. The data originate from a study of T cell changes during pregnancy in multiple sclerosis. Trimming cost V 6 bases and J 1 base, with 13 bases left between them. This CDR3 contains 14 residues. Germline CDR1 and CDR2: SGHRS and YFSETQ. Generated by immunoSEQ multiplex PCR, the TCRdb table keeps only in-frame clones and is missing some. Here the sample spans fewer than 40,000 clones, just over 90% being singletons. The chain recombines TRBV5-1 with TRBJ1-1, with D uncertain. The sequence was collected from a female donor with multiple sclerosis, enrolled in a pregnancy study. The material sequenced was CD8+ T cells from peripheral blood mononuclear cells, taken in the first trimester of pregnancy. The DNA of the CDR3 is TGCGCCAGCACCTTTGCCTCAGGGAACACTGAAGCTTTCTTT. Protein sequence: CASTFASGNTEAFF.